This T cell receptor (beta chain) was obtained from a study of blood T cells in healthy people across ages. The second PCR ran roughly 6 to 11 cycles with a sample-barcoded 5' primer and J-beta primers. TCRdb reanalysed the 5' RACE reads using MiXCR and keeps one entry per CDR3 protein. The sample includes hundreds of thousands of distinct CDR3 sequences, 45% to 50% of them seen just once. The specimen was blood. This receptor was identified in a woman in her sixties or seventies in good health.

In DNA, the CDR3 is TGTGCCAGCAGTTACCTTGGTCTAGCGGGATCCTACGAGCAGTACTTC. Protein product: CASSYLGLAGSYEQYF. The genes are TRBV6-2 or TRBV6-3 and TRBJ2-7, with 9 bases identical to TRBD2. The CDR3 is 16 residues long. Germline CDR1 MNHEY, CDR2 SVGEGT. The V and J ends lost 2 bases and 1 base, in that order; junction bases with no gene match: 6.